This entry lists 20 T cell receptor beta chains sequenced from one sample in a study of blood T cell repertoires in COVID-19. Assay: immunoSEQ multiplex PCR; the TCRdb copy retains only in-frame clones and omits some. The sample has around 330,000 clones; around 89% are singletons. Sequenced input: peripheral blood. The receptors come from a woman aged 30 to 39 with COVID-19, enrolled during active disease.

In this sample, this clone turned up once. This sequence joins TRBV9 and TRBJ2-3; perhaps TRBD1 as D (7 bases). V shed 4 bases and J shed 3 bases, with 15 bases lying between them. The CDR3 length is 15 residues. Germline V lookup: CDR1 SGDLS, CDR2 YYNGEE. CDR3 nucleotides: TGTGCCAGCAGCTACAGGGGCCGGGGGACAGATACGCAGTATTTT. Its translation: CASSYRGRGTDTQYF.

In DNA, the CDR3 is TGTGCCAGCAGCCTAAACGATGAAGCTTTCTTT. Translation gives CASSLNDEAFF. The V gene is TRBV11-3, the J gene TRBJ1-1; D unresolved. Germline V gene lookup returns CDR1 SGHNT and CDR2 YENEEA. V lost 5 bases to trimming and J lost 7 bases, with 8 bases between them. The CDR3 contains 11 residues.

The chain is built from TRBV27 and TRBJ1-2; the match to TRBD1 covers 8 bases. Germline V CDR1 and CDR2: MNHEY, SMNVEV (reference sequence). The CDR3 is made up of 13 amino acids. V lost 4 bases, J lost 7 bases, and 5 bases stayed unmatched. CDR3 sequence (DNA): TGTGCCAGCAGTTCGGACAGGGTCTCTGGCTACACCTTC. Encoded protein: CASSSDRVSGYTF.

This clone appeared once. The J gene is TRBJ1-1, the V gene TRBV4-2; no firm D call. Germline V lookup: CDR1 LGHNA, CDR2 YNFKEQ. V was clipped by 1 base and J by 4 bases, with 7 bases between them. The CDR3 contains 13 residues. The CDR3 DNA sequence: TGTGCCAGCAGCCAAGGTCTTCGCACTGAAGCTTTCTTT. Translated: CASSQGLRTEAFF.

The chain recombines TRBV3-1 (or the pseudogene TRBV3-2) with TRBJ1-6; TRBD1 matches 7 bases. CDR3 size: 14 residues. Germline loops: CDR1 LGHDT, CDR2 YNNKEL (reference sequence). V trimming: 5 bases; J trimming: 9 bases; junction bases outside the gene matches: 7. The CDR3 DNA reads TGTGCCAGCAGCTACGGACAGGATACTTCACCCCTCCACTTT. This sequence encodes CASSYGQDTSPLHF.

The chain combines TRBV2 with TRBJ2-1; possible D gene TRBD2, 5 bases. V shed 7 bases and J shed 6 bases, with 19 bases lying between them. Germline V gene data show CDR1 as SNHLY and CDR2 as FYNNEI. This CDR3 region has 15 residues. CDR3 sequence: CASTPDSRRSNEQFF. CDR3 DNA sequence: TGTGCCAGCACCCCTGACTCAAGGAGGTCCAATGAGCAGTTCTTC.

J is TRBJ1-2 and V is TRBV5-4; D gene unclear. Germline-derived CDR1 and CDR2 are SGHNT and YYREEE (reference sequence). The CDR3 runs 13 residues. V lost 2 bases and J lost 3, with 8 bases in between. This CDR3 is CASSLDQDYGYTF. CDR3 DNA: TGTGCCAGCAGCTTAGATCAGGACTATGGCTACACCTTC.

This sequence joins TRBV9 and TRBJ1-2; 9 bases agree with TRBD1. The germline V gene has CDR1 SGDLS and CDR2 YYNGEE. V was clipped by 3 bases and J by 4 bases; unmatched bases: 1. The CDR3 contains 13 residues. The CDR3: CASSEGQGYGYTF. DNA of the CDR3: TGTGCCAGCAGCGAGGGACAGGGCTATGGCTACACCTTC.

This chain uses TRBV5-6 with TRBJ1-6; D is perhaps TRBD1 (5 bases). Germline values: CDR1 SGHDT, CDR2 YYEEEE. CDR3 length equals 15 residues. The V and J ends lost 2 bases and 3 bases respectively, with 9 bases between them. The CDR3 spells CASSFRGIYNSPLHF. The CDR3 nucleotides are TGTGCCAGCAGCTTTAGGGGAATCTATAATTCACCCCTCCACTTT.

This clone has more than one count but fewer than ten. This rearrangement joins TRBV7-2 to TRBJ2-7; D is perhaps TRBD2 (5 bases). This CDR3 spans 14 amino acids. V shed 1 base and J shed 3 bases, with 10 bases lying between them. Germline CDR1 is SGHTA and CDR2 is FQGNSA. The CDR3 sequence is CASSLDGRGYEQYF. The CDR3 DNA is TGTGCCAGCAGCTTAGACGGCCGGGGCTACGAGCAGTACTTC.

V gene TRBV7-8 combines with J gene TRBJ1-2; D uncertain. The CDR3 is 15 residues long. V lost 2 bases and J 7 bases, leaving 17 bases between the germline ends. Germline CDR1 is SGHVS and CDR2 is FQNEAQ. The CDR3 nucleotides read TGTGCCAGCAGCTTACCGGCCCACCCCGGAGGTGGCTACACCTTC. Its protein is CASSLPAHPGGGYTF. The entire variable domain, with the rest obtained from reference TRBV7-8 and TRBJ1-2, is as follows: GAGVSQSPRYKVAKRGQDVALRCDPISGHVSLFWYQQALGQGPEFLTYFQNEAQLDKSGLPSDRFFAERPEGSVSTLKIQRTQQEDSAVYLCASSLPAHPGGGYTFGSGTRLTVV.

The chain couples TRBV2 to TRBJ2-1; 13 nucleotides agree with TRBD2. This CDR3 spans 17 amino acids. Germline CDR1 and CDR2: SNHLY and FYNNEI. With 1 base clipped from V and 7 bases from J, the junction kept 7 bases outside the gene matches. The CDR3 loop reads CASSEGTSGGAGNEQFF. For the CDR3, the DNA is TGTGCCAGCAGTGAAGGTACTAGCGGGGGGGCCGGAAATGAGCAGTTCTTC. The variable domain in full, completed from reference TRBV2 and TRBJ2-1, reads EPEVTQTPSHQVTQMGQEVILRCVPISNHLYFYWYRQILGQKVEFLVSFYNNEISEKSEIFDDQFSVERPDGSNFTLKIRSTKLEDSAMYFCASSEGTSGGAGNEQFFGPGTRLTVL.

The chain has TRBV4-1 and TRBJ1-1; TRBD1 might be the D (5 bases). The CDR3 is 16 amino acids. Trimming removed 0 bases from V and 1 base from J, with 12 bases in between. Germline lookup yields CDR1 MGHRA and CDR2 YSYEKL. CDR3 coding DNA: TGCGCCAGCAGCCAAGAAGGGGTCAGAGGGAACACTGAAGCTTTCTTT. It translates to CASSQEGVRGNTEAFF.

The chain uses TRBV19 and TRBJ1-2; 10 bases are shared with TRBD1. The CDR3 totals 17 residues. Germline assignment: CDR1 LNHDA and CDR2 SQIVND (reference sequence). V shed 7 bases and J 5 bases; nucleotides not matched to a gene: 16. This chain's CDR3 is CASTATLGTGELYGYTF. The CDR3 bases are TGTGCCAGTACGGCCACCCTTGGGACAGGGGAGTTATATGGCTACACCTTC.

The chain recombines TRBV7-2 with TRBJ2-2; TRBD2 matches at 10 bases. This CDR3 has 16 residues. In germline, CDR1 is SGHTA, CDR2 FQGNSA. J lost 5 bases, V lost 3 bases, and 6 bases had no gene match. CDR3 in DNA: TGTGCCAGCAGCTTTAGTCCTAGCGGGAGAACCGGGGAGCTGTTTTTT. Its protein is CASSFSPSGRTGELFF.

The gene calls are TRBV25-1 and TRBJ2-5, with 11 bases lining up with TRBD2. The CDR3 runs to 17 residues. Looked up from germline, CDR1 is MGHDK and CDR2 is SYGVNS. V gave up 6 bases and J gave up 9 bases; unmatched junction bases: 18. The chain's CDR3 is CASSGRGGTSGGRAQYF. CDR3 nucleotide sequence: TGTGCCAGCAGCGGGAGGGGCGGGACTAGCGGTGGGAGGGCCCAGTACTTC.

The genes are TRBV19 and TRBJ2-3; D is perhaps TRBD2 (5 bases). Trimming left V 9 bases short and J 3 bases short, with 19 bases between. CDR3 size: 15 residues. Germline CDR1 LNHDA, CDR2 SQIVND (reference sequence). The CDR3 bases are TGTGCCAGCAGCGACCGGGCAATAGCGACAGATACGCAGTATTTT. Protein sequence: CASSDRAIATDTQYF.

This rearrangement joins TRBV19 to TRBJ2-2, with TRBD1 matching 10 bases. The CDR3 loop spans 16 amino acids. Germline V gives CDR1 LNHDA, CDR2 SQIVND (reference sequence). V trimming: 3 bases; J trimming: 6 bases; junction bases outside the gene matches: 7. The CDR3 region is CASSIIRTGGSGELFF. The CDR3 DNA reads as TGTGCCAGTAGTATTATTCGGACAGGGGGTTCCGGGGAGCTGTTTTTT.

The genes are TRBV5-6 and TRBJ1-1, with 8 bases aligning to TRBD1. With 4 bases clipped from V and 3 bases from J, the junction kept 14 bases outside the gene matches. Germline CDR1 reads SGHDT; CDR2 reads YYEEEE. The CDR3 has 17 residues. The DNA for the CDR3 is TGTGCCAGCAGCGCTTCGACAGGGGCGAACCTCTACACTGAAGCTTTCTTT. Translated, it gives CASSASTGANLYTEAFF.

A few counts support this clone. CDR3 in amino acids: CASSPTSVDTGELFF. As DNA, the CDR3 is TGTGCCAGCAGCCCGACTAGCGTGGACACCGGGGAGCTGTTTTTT. The chain has TRBV7-8 and TRBJ2-2, with 8 bases aligning to TRBD2. Germline values: CDR1 SGHVS, CDR2 FQNEAQ. V was pared by 5 bases and J by 3 bases, with 5 bases of the junction left unmatched. The CDR3 has 15 amino acids. The whole variable domain, remainder taken from reference TRBV7-8 and TRBJ2-2, is GAGVSQSPRYKVAKRGQDVALRCDPISGHVSLFWYQQALGQGPEFLTYFQNEAQLDKSGLPSDRFFAERPEGSVSTLKIQRTQQEDSAVYLCASSPTSVDTGELFFGEGSRLTVL.